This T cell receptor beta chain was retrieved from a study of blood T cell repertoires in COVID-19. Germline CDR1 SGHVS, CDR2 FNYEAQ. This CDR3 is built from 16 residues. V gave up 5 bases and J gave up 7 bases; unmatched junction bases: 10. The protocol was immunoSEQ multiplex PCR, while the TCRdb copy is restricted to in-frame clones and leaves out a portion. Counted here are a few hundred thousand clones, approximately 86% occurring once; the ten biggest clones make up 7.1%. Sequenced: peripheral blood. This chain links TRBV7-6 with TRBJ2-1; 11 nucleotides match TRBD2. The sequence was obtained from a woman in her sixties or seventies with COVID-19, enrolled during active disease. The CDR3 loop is CASSKEVAGGLNEQFF. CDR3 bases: TGTGCCAGCAGCAAAGAAGTAGCGGGGGGGTTAAATGAGCAGTTCTTC.